This entry features one T cell receptor beta chain sequence. Its antigen specificity is not known. Per-nucleotide qualities are absent, and no much larger clonotype sits a single base away. The germline V gene specifies MDHEN as CDR1 and SYDVKM as CDR2. Trimming removed 6 bases from V and 3 bases from J, leaving 12 bases between the germline ends. Taken from cysteine to phenylalanine, the CDR3 has 13 residues. Left in the record is the CDR3 DNA by itself, 39 bases read in frame from the first base. This entry comes from a study of Graves' ophthalmopathy and Graves' hyperthyroidism (dated by TCRdb to the late 2010s). Some background on the complete study: Peripheral blood was collected at initial diagnosis, prior to any treatment. In total, some 140 blood samples were TCR-sequenced: 43 ophthalmopathy, some 75 hyperthyroidism and roughly 17 hyperthyroidism-to-ophthalmopathy patients. The study used signatures of the TCR beta repertoire to tell Graves' ophthalmopathy apart from Graves' hyperthyroidism and to predict which patients would progress to ophthalmopathy. In a handful of hyperthyroidism patients, the T-cell repertoire of thyroid tissue was compared with the T-cell repertoire of blood. To explore V-J signatures distinguishing ophthalmopathy from hyperthyroidism, a discovery set of roughly 100 patients (about 43 ophthalmopathy, 55 to 60 stable hyperthyroidism) was enrolled. For independent validation, a separate cohort was made up of some 18 hyperthyroidism patients plus 17 patients who later progressed from hyperthyroidism to ophthalmopathy. Once sampling was done, hyperthyroidism patients were given methimazole at a starting dose of 30 mg daily, while ophthalmopathy patients were given high-dose intravenous methylprednisolone. The 75 to 100 discovery patients were randomly split 7:3 into training and test sets. Summary of the overall study and its limitations: In validation, the model predicted ophthalmopathy progression with less than 71% sensitivity and about 77% specificity; some twelve predicted patients were CT-confirmed with GO in a median of about 6.2 months. Among expanded thyroid clonotypes with frequency above 0.001, most also showed up in blood, which suggests that blood repertoires may reflect the thyroid immune response. Sample size was not statistically predetermined, and group allocation was not concealed from the investigators. The 13-signature model separated ophthalmopathy from stable hyperthyroidism with roughly 88% sensitivity and roughly 84% specificity in cross-validation, and 80%/75% in the test set.

Ophthalmopathy patients had moderately to severely active disease, Clinical Activity Score of at least 3, NOSPECS grade of at least 4, and disease duration under 3 months. Patients with other autoimmune diseases, uncontrolled infections, pregnancy or lactation were excluded from the study. Clinical symptoms, serum thyroxine, TRAb, thyroid ultrasound and orbital computed tomography formed the basis of the diagnosis. PBMCs were isolated from around 10 ml of fresh peripheral blood by Ficoll-Paque density gradient centrifugation. Total RNA was extracted with Trizol reagent and quality-checked on an Agilent 2100 Bioanalyzer. TCR beta CDR3 regions were amplified from RNA transcripts for repertoire sequencing. A first-round RT-PCR used HTBI primers with the Qiagen OneStep RT-PCR kit, followed by a second-round multiplex PCR, size selection and purification. Libraries were sequenced paired-end with 100 bp reads on an Illumina HiSeq2000. On the study's bioinformatics: SOAPnuke was used for read processing, and reads with adapters, uncalled bases, a mean Phred below 15, or no exact constant-primer or identifier match were discarded. High-quality paired reads were merged with COPE v1.2.5. Each unique nucleotide sequence was treated as a clonotype, and MiTCR v1.1 was used to align the clonotypes to the IMGT TRB V, D and J references. The analysis was limited to V-J combinations with a frequency above 0.0001, which together covered over 99% of the repertoires. A TCR clonal expansion and chaos score per V-J combination was defined as the ratio of F50 clonal expansion to chaos observed in the TCRdist matrix. Welch's t-statistics and random forest were used to narrow the features down to approximately twelve V-J combinations, which were then fed into a naive Bayes classifier. The Morisita-Horn index was used to measure how similar the thyroid and blood repertoires were. TCRdb itself trimmed the public reads at Q25 with fastp, ran MiXCR and retained productive beta chains. CDR3 protein duplicates are merged, each entry listing the most common genes and DNA. The V and J calls were determined by TCRdb, not by the authors. The sample profile shows almost 400,000 distinct CDR3 sequences; around 16% of them were found once. The top ten clonotypes cover about 1.6% of the sample.

Recombination connected TRBV28 to TRBJ2-7; perhaps TRBD2 is the D gene, with 5 bases matching. The origin of this receptor is a woman under 30 with Graves' ophthalmopathy. Donor details come from another sample of the same person, matched by shared clones. Sequencing was performed on peripheral blood. The sequenced DNA is TGTGCCAGCAGCCCCCGGGAATTCTACGAGCAGTACTTC. Its product reads: CASSPREFYEQYF. With the portions outside the CDR3 filled from the reference TRBV28 and TRBJ2-7 genes, the complete variable region becomes DVKVTQSSRYLVKRTGEKVFLECVQDMDHENMFWYRQDPGLGLRLIYFSYDVKMKEKGDIPEGYSVSREKKERFSLILESASTNQTSMYLCASSPREFYEQYFGPGTRLTVT.